The present T cell receptor (beta chain) was sequenced within a study of T cell responses to AZD1222 COVID-19 vaccine (dated by TCRdb to the early 2020s). Study-wide context: TCR sequencing was performed for over 230 trial participants, of whom roughly 200 were given two doses of AZD1222 and approximately 25 were given two doses of MenACWY control vaccine. Trial participants were enrolled into age subgroups of 18-55, 56-69 and 70-plus years, which contained about 150, 28 and 57 TCR-sequenced participants, respectively. Results the study describes overall, beyond this receptor: The 56-69-year group was small, and its depth increase did not reach significance, likely because of low power. Participants were mostly white British and included more females than males, and it was suggested by the authors that clonal diversity may have been underestimated. The whole spike protein was spanned by vaccine-associated CD4 TCRs, and dominant responses were seen in regions 160-218 and 743-854. A significant rise in spike-specific TCR breadth and depth was observed after two AZD1222 doses relative to day 0 and relative to MenACWY recipients. Nearly half of unique spike-specific TCRs reportedly recognized epitopes outside regions mutated in the B.1.351 and B.1.1.7 variants. No day 14 peak-response samples were available, so repertoires were characterized only after the peak T cell response. Conclusions about previously exposed vaccinees were limited because only a handful of AZD1222 recipients were SARS-CoV-2 seropositive at baseline.

The CDR3 regions of human TCRbeta chains were analyzed by immunosequencing. From the authors' description of their analysis: TCRs in the repertoires were compared against a reference library of SARS-CoV-2-specific TCRs that had been generated with the MIRA antigen-specificity platform. Breadth was defined as the fraction of unique TCRs that were SARS-CoV-2-associated, and depth was defined as the fraction of total T cells that were SARS-CoV-2-associated. Using the MIRA data, every spike-specific TCR was mapped to the spike region that the TCR reacted to and assigned to either a CD4 or a CD8 class. Log10-transformed breadth and depth values were compared by one-way ANOVA with Sidak's multiple comparisons tests. TCRdb provides this immuneACCESS table in a form limited to in-frame rearrangements. Some clones are lacking; in checked studies, under half of them reflect an unresolved V gene, and why the rest are absent is not known. The V and J calls and clone size are taken from that table; D and trimming were inferred from the DNA. The sample table holds 110,000 or so clones, of which roughly 86% were seen once. The ten largest clones take up around 4.4% of the sample.

The time point label, as the study defines it: about 28 days (+/-7) after the second vaccine dose. Because spike-specific TCR depth and breadth did not differ between the two schedules, AZD1222 recipients who got a second dose at roughly 4 weeks were pooled with those who got a second dose at roughly 12 weeks. Vaccinee samples came from UK trials COV001 and COV002, including a single-blind randomized controlled phase 2/3 trial of AZD1222 (ChAdOx1 nCoV-19) in healthy adults. For TCRbeta chain sequencing, PBMC samples were collected from trial participants at day 0 and at day 28 after the second dose. Regarding this clone: Its specific antigen is unknown. No base qualities exist here, and no much larger clone lies one base off it.

V is clipped by 4 bases and J by 7 bases, and the sequence between their germline boundaries is 19 bases long. Including the terminal cysteine and phenylalanine, the CDR3 comprises 14 residues. The read is trimmed to its CDR3 DNA, 42 bases read in frame from base 1. The germline V gene (reference sequence) yields GTSNPN for CDR1 and SVGIG for CDR2. The sequences come from peripheral blood, collected 28 days after the second AZD1222 dose. This chain joins TRBV30 to TRBJ1-2, with the D gene uncertain. The sequence was collected from an adult who received the AZD1222 COVID-19 vaccine. The nucleotide sequence reads TGTGCCTGGAAGGGCGGCAGTCTTTTGTCTGGCTACACCTTC. Translated, it reads CAWKGGSLLSGYTF.